Listed below are T cell receptor beta chains from one sample, sequenced in a study of cytomegalovirus exposure and HLA in healthy donors. Some clones are missing from TCRdb's copy, which holds only in-frame ones; the method was immunoSEQ multiplex PCR. The table records 60,000 to 70,000 clones, about 63% of them present only once. The sample was PBMCs. The receptors were gathered from a man aged 35-49 years in good health and CMV-seropositive. The conserved cysteine and the conserved F or W are not part of the CDR3 here. The D gene is left open where the match is weak. Clone size, where shown, is once, few, many, or a class for clones that have expanded.

TRBV9	few	TRBD2	TRBJ2-2	ASTGTSGFRELF
TRBV5-4	.	.	TRBJ1-1	ASSFREGRAF
TRBV7-8	few	.	TRBJ1-1	ASSLGGLWNTEAF
TRBV29-1	.	TRBD1	TRBJ1-2	SVGDRGMYGYT
TRBV7-6	.	.	TRBJ1-4	ASSFSAGGGEKLF
TRBV6-5	.	TRBD1	TRBJ1-1	ASSSTGITEAF
TRBV18	.	TRBD1	TRBJ1-2	ASSQRQGGSYGYT
TRBV18	.	.	TRBJ2-2	ASSPGGADTGELF
TRBV19	.	.	TRBJ2-2	ASRPAPGTRNPTGELF
TRBV13	.	.	TRBJ2-2	ASSLVYGAGELF
TRBV10-3	.	TRBD1	TRBJ1-6	AISESSDRRSLH
TRBV18	once	.	TRBJ2-4	ASSPQAGGAKNIQY
TRBV21-1	.	.	TRBJ2-7	ASSSPGGTGRHEQY
TRBV7-8	once	.	TRBJ1-1	ASSPGAGSHTEAF
TRBV14	.	TRBD1	TRBJ1-1	ASSPGQGSVGSTEAF
TRBV6-5	.	.	TRBJ1-4	ASSNRFRDEKLF
TRBV4-1	.	TRBD2	TRBJ2-1	ASSLGAGSGSDHEQF
TRBV5-8	.	.	TRBJ1-5	ASSLFRLGASNQPQH
TRBV6-5	.	TRBD1	TRBJ1-4	ASSPGQATNEKLF
TRBV7-2	.	.	TRBJ1-1	ASKARGVQSAEAF
TRBV27	.	TRBD1	.	ASSATGGGYEQY
TRBV30	.	.	TRBJ1-2	AWKEGSNYGYT
TRBV5-6	medium-sized	TRBD1	TRBJ1-5	ASSFYRGRGQFDQPQH
TRBV2	few	TRBD2	TRBJ2-5	ASITSGSIRETQY
TRBV14	once	.	TRBJ2-7	ASSQDFVGEQY
TRBV14	few	.	TRBJ1-1	ASSQARYWGDTEAF
TRBV30	.	TRBD1	TRBJ2-5	AWSVPQGAGETQY
TRBV5-1	.	.	TRBJ2-2	ASSLDGNTGELF
TRBV18	.	.	TRBJ2-1	ASSPQEGAGNEQF
TRBV6-1	.	.	TRBJ1-2	ASSYTTGTGYT
TRBV27	.	TRBD2	TRBJ2-1	ASGQLAGGIYSSYNEQF
TRBV4-3	.	TRBD1	TRBJ2-6	ASSQTTGAGANVLT
TRBV5-8	.	.	TRBJ2-1	ASSPWERSYNEQF
TRBV2	once	.	TRBJ2-3	ASSPRFSTDTQY
TRBV2	.	TRBD1	TRBJ2-3	ASSDQGATDTQY
TRBV9	few	TRBD2	TRBJ2-5	ASSPHSGEETQY
TRBV6-5	.	TRBD1	TRBJ2-7	ASRSPGQGGVGQY
TRBV28	.	.	TRBJ1-2	ASSLAVGYT
TRBV4-2	.	.	TRBJ1-3	ASSQVSGISGNTIY
TRBV15	.	TRBD1	TRBJ2-2	ATSRDRGITGELF
TRBV2	.	.	TRBJ1-4	ASSDELATNEKLF
TRBV4-1	.	TRBD1	TRBJ2-4	ASSQVPPGTANVRAKNIQY
TRBV5-1	.	.	TRBJ2-5	ASSPRPKETQY
TRBV4-1	few	.	TRBJ2-7	ASSPHSRSLYEQY
TRBV19	few	TRBD2	TRBJ2-1	ASSTTSGWTSYNEQF
TRBV11-3	.	.	TRBJ2-2	ASSHHRDATGELF
TRBV5-1	.	TRBD1	TRBJ1-2	ASSFIGRQGALGYT
TRBV7-2	.	TRBD1	TRBJ2-7	ASSLSGTGGREQY
TRBV11-2	.	TRBD1	TRBJ2-2	ASSLDGTGAGELF
TRBV11-2	once	TRBD1	TRBJ1-2	ASSRQGVGGYT
TRBV5-8	.	.	TRBJ1-5	ASSLALQSNQPQH
TRBV7-9	.	.	TRBJ1-2	ASSSSGVDYGYT
TRBV2	.	TRBD1	TRBJ1-1	ASRGQGGENTEAF
TRBV5-1	.	.	TRBJ1-1	ASSLGQGPTEAF
TRBV12-5	.	.	TRBJ2-2	ASGLRGASDNTGELF
TRBV2	.	.	TRBJ2-3	ASSFFGGSTDTQY
TRBV6-5	few	.	TRBJ2-3	ASKPRGASTDTQY
TRBV18	.	TRBD1	TRBJ2-5	ASSPRGAQGDETQY
TRBV6-1	.	.	TRBJ1-5	ASSFRGESNQPQH